This record concerns one TCR beta chain sequence. Assay used: immunoSEQ multiplex PCR; TCRdb lists only in-frame clones, some missing. Of 130,000 or so clones detected, roughly 88% appear once; the ten largest clones hold less than 2%. This record comes from a study of blood T cell repertoires in COVID-19. V shed 6 bases and J 1 base; nucleotides not matched to a gene: 4. CDR3 length equals 14 residues. The V gene's germline CDR1 is MNHNY and CDR2 SVGAGI (reference sequence). This chain links TRBV6-6 with TRBJ1-1; 8 bases map to TRBD1. Material for sequencing was peripheral blood. The sequence came from a woman in her sixties or seventies with acute or convalescent COVID-19. CDR3 residues: CASRVDRGNTEAFF. The CDR3 DNA is TGTGCCAGCAGAGTTGACAGGGGGAACACTGAAGCTTTCTTT.